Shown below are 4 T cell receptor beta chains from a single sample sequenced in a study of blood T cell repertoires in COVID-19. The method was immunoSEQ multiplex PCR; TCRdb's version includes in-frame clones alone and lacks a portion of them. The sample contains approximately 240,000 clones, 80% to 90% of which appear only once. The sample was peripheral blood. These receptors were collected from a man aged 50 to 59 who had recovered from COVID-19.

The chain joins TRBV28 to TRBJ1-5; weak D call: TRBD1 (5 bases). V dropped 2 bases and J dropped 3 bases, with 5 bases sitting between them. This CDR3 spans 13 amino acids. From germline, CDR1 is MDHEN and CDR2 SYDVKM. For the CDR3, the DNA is TGTGCCAGCAGTTTAGGACACAATCAGCCCCAGCATTTT. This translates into CASSLGHNQPQHF.

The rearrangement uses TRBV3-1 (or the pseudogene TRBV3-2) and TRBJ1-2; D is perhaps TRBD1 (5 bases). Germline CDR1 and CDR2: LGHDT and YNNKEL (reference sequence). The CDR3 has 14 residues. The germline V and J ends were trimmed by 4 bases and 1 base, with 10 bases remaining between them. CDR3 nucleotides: TGTGCCAGCAGCCGGGGGGTACTTAACTATGGCTACACCTTC. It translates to CASSRGVLNYGYTF.

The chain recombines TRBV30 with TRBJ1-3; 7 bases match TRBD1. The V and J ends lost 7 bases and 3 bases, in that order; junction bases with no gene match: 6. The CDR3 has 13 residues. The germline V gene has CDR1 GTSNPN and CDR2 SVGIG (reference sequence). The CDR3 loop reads CASTTGIGNTIYF. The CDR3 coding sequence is TGTGCCTCTACGACAGGGATTGGAAACACCATATATTTT.

CDR3 DNA sequence: TGTGCCACCAGTGATGCGGGGATTGAAGCTTTCTTT. This encodes CATSDAGIEAFF. This chain connects TRBV24-1 to TRBJ1-1; D remains unclear. Germline lookup yields CDR1 KGHDR and CDR2 SFDVKD. V lost 3 bases to trimming and J lost 7 bases, with 8 bases between them. The CDR3 length is 12 residues.